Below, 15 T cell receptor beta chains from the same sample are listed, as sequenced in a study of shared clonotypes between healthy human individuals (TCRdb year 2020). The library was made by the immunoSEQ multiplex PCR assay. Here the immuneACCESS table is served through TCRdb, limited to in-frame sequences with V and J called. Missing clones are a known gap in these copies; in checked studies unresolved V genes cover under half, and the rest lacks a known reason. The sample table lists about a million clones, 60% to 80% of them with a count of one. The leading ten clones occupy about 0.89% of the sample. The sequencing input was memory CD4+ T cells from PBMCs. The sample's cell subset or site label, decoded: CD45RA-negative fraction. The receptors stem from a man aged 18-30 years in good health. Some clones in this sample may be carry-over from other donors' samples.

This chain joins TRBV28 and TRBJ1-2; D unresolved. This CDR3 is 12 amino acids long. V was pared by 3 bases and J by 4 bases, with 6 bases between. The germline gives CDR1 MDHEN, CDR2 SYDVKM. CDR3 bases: TGTGCCAGCAGTTTGGACGTCTATGGCTACACCTTC. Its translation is CASSLDVYGYTF.

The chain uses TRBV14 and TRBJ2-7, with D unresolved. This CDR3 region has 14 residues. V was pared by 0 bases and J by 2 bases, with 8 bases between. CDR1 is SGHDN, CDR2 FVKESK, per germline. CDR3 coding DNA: TGTGCCAGCAGCCAAGATCTAAACGCCTACGAGCAGTACTTC. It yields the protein CASSQDLNAYEQYF.

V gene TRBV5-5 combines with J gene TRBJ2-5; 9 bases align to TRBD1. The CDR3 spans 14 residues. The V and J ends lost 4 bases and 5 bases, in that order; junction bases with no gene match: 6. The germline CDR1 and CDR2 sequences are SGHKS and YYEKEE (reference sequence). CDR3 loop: CASSLTGGEETQYF. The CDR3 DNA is TGTGCCAGCAGCCTGACAGGGGGTGAGGAGACCCAGTACTTC.

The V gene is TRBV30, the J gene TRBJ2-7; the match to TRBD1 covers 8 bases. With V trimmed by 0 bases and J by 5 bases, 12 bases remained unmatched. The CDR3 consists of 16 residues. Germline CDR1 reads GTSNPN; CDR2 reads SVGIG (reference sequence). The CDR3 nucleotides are TGTGCCTGGAGTGTGATGGACAGGGCGTGGGGGCACGAGCAGTACTTC. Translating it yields CAWSVMDRAWGHEQYF.

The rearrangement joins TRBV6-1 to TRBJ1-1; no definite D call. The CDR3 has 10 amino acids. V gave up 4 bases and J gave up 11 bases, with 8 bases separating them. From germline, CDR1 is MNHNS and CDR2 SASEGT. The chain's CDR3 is CASSARTAFF. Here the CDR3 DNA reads TGTGCCAGCAGTGCCCGTACGGCTTTCTTT.

The CDR3 sequence: CSVKTGGYEQYF. In nucleotides, the CDR3 is TGCAGCGTCAAGACAGGGGGCTACGAGCAGTACTTC. The chain recombines TRBV29-1 with TRBJ2-7; 9 nucleotides agree with TRBD1. V trimming: 6 bases; J trimming: 3 bases; junction bases outside the gene matches: 3. The CDR3 is 12 amino acids. Germline CDR1 reads SQVTM; CDR2 reads ANQGSEA.

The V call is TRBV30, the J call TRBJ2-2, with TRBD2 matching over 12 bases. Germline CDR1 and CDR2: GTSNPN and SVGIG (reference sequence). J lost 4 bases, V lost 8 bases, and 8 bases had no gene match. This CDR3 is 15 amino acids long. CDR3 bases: TGTGCCAGGACCAGGACTAGCGGGGCCACCGGGGAGCTGTTTTTT. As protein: CARTRTSGATGELFF.

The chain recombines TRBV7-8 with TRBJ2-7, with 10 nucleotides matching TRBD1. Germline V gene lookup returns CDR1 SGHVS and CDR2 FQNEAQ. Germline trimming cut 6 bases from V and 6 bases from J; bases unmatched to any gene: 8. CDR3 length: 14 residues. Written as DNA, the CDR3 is TGTGCCAGCAGTTTTACCGGGACAGGGGCCGAGCAGTACTTC. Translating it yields CASSFTGTGAEQYF.

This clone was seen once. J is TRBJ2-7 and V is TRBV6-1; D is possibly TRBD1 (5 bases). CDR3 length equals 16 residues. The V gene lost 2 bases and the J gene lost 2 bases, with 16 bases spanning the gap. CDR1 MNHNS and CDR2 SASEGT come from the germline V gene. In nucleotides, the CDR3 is TGTGCCAGCAGTGAACAGCTTCCCTCACAGGCCTACGAGCAGTACTTC. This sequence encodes CASSEQLPSQAYEQYF.

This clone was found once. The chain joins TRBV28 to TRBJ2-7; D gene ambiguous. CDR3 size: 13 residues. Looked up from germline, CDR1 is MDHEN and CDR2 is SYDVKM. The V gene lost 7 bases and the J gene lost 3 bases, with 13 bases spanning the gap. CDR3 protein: CASISSNRYEQYF. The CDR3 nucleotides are TGTGCCAGCATAAGCAGCAATCGCTACGAGCAGTACTTC.

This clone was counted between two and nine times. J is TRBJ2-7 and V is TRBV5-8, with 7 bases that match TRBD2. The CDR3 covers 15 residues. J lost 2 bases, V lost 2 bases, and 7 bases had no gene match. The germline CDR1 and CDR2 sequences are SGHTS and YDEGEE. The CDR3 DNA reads TGTGCCAGCAGCTTACCCGGGACTACCACCTACGAGCAGTACTTC. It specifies CASSLPGTTTYEQYF.

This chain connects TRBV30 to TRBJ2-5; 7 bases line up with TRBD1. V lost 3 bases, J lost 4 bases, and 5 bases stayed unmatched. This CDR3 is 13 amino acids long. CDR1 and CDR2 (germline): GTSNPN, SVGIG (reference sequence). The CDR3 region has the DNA TGTGCCTGGAGCGGGACAGTGGGAGAGACCCAGTACTTC. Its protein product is CAWSGTVGETQYF.

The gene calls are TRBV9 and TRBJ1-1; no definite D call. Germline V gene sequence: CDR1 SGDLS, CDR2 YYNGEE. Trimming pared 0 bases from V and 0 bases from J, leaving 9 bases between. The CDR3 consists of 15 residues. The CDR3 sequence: CASSVGEGMNTEAFF. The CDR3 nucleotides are TGTGCCAGCAGCGTAGGGGAGGGCATGAACACTGAAGCTTTCTTT.

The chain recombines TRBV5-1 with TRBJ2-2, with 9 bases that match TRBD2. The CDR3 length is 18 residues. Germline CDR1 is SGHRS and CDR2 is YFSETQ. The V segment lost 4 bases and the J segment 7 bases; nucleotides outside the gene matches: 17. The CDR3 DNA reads TGCGCCAGCAGCCCCCAGGGAGCGGGAGGACGACAGGGCGGGGAGCTGTTTTTT. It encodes CASSPQGAGGRQGGELFF. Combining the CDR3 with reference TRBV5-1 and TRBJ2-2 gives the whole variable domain KAGVTQTPRYLIKTRGQQVTLSCSPISGHRSVSWYQQTPGQGLQFLFEYFSETQRNKGNFPGRFSGRQFSNSRSEMNVSTLELGDSALYLCASSPQGAGGRQGGELFFGEGSRLTVL.

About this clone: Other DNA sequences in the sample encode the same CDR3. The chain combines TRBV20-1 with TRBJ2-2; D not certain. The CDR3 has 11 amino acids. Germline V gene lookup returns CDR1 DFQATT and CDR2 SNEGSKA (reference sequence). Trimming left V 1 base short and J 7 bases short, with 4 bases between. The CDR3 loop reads CSARGSGELFF. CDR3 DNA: TGCAGTGCTAGAGGTAGCGGGGAGCTGTTTTTT.